Sequencing of this T cell receptor (beta chain) was carried out in a study of immune cell composition in non-small cell lung cancer. Germline V gene data show CDR1 as SEHNR and CDR2 as FQNEAQ (reference sequence). V was trimmed by 1 base and J by 4 bases, leaving 10 bases between them. CDR3 size: 15 residues. Normal lung sampling was at least 3 cm from the tumour, as distant as possible. The assay was immunoSEQ multiplex PCR, and TCRdb's table has in-frame clones only and misses some. The data contain roughly 740 clones, 60% to 80% of them singletons. Sequencing was carried out using non-adjacent lung tissue. The origin of this receptor is a human donor with non-small cell lung cancer. The chain uses TRBV7-9 and TRBJ1-4; D is undetermined. The CDR3 region has the DNA TGTGCCAGCAGCTTAGGTGCAGGCAATAATGAAAAACTGTTTTTT. Translating gives CASSLGAGNNEKLFF. The whole variable domain, filled in from reference TRBV7-9 and TRBJ1-4, reads DTGVSQNPRHKITKRGQNVTFRCDPISEHNRLYWYRQTLGQGPEFLTYFQNEAQLEKSRLLSDRFSAERPKGSFSTLEIQRTEQGDSAMYLCASSLGAGNNEKLFFGSGTQLSVL.